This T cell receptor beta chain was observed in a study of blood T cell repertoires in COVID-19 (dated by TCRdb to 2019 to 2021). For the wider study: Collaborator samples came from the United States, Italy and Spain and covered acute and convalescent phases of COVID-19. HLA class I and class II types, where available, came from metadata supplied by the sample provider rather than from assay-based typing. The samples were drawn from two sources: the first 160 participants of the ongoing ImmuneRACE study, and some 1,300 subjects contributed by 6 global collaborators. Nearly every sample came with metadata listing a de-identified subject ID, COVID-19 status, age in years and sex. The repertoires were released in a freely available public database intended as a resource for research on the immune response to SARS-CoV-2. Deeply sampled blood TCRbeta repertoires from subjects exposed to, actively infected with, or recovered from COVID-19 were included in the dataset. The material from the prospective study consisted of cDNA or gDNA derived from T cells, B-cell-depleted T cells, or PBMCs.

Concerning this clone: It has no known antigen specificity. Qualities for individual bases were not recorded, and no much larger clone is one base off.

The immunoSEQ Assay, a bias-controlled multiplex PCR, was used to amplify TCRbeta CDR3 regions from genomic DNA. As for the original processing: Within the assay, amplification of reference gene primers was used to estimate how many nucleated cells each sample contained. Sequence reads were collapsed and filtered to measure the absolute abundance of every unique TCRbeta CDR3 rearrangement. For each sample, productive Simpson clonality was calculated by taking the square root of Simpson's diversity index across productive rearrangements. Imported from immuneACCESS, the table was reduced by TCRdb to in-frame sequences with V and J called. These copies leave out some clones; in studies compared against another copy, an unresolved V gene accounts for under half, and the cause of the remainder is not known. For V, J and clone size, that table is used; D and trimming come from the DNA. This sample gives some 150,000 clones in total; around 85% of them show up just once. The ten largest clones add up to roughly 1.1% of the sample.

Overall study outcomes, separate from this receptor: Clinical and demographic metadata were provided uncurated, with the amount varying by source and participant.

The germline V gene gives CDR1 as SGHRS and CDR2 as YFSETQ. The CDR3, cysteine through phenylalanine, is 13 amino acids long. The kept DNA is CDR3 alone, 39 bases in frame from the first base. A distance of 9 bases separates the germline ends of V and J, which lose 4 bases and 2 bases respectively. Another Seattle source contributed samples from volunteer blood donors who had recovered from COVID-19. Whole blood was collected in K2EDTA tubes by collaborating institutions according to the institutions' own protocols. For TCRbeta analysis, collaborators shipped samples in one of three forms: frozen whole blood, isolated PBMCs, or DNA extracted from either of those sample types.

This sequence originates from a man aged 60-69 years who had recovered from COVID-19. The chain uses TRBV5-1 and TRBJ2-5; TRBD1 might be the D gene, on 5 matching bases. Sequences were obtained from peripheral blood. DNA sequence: TGCGCCAGCAGCCTGACAGATCAAGAGACCCAGTACTTC. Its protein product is CASSLTDQETQYF.